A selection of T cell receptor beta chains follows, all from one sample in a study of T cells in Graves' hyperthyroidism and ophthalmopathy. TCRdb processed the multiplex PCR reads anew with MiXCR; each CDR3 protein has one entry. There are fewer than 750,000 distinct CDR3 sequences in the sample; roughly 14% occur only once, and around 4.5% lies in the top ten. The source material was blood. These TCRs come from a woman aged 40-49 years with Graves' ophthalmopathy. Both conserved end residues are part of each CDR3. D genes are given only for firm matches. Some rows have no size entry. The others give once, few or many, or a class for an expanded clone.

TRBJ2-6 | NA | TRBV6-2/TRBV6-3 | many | CASTTRSSGANVLTF | TGTGCCAGCACCACCCGGAGTTCTGGGGCCAACGTCCTGACTTTC
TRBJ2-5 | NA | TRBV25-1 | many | CASSESEETQYF | TGTGCCAGCAGTGAATCGGAAGAGACCCAGTACTTC
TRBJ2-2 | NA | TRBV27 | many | CASSLYDVRYTGELFF | TGTGCCAGCAGTTTGTACGACGTTCGCTACACCGGGGAGCTGTTTTTT
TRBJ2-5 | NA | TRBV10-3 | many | CAISESLGGETQYF | TGTGCCATCAGTGAGTCTCTAGGGGGAGAGACCCAGTACTTC
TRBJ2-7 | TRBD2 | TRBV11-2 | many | CASSGSGRIGYEQYF | TGTGCCAGCAGCGGAAGCGGGAGAATTGGGTACGAGCAGTACTTC
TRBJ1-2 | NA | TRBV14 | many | CASSQDSRYGYTF | TGTGCCAGCAGCCAGGACAGCCGCTATGGCTACACCTTC
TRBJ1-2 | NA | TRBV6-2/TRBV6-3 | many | CATAGRPYGYTF | TGTGCCACCGCGGGAAGGCCTTATGGCTACACCTTC
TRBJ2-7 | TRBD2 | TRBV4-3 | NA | CASSQGEGPSYEQYF | TGCGCCAGCAGCCAAGGGGAGGGACCCTCCTACGAGCAGTACTTC
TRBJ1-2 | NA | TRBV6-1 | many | CASRGDSNYGYTF | TGTGCCAGCAGAGGTGACAGTAACTATGGCTACACCTTC
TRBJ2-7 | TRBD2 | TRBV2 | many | CASSEEASGSYEQYF | TGTGCCAGCAGTGAAGAGGCTAGCGGGAGTTACGAGCAGTACTTC
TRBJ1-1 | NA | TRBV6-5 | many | CASIDLTEAFF | TGTGCCAGCATCGACTTGACTGAAGCTTTCTTT
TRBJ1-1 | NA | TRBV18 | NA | CASSLPTTNMNTEAFF | TGTGCCAGCTCACTCCCAACGACAAACATGAACACTGAAGCTTTCTTT
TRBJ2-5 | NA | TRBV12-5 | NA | CASGSSRGGDHQETQYF | TGTGCTAGTGGTTCATCCCGAGGCGGAGACCACCAAGAGACCCAGTACTTC
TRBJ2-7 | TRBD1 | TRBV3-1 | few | CASSQEGQEHYEQYF | TGTGCCAGCAGCCAAGAGGGACAGGAACACTACGAGCAGTACTTC
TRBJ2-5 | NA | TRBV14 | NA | CASSQYGAETQYF | TGTGCCAGCAGCCAATATGGGGCGGAGACCCAGTACTTC
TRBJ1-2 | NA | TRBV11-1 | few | CASSLEGSSEDYGYTF | TGTGCCAGCAGCTTAGAAGGTTCCAGCGAGGACTATGGCTACACCTTC
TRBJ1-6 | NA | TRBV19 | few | CASSSEVRDNSPLHF | TGTGCCAGTAGTTCGGAGGTACGGGATAATTCACCCCTCCACTTT
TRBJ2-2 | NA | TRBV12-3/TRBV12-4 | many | CASSRAGLNTGELFF | TGTGCCAGCAGTCGAGCGGGCTTGAACACCGGGGAGCTGTTTTTT
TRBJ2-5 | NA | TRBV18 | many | CASSPGGSPQETQYF | TGTGCCAGCTCACCAGGCGGCTCACCGCAAGAGACCCAGTACTTC
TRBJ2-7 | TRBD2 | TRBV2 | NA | CASSEARTSGRIPYF | TGTGCCAGCAGTGAAGCGCGTACTAGCGGGAGGATCCCGTACTTC
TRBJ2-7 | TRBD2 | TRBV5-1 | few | CASSWTSGSSEQYF | TGCGCCAGCAGCTGGACTAGCGGGAGTAGTGAGCAGTACTTC
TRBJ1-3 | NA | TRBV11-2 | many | CASSSMSGNTIYF | TGTGCCAGCAGCTCCATGTCTGGAAACACCATATATTTT
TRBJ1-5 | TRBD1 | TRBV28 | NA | CASMEDRETGQPQHF | TGTGCCAGCATGGAGGACAGGGAGACGGGGCAGCCCCAGCATTTT
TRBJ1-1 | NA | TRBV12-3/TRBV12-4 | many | CASSEAEAFF | TGTGCCAGCAGTGAGGCTGAAGCTTTCTTT
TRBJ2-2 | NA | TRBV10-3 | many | CAICVPGNTGELFF | TGTGCCATCTGCGTCCCAGGGAACACCGGGGAGCTGTTTTTT
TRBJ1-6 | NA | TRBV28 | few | CASARGDSPLHF | TGTGCCAGCGCCAGGGGTGATTCACCCCTCCACTTT
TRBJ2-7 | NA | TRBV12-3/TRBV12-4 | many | CASSLGQRMGEQYF | TGTGCCAGCAGCCTTGGACAGCGCATGGGAGAGCAGTACTTC
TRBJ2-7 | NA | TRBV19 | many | CASSIVGGSGTTSYEQYF | TGTGCCAGTAGTATCGTTGGGGGCTCGGGCACGACCTCCTACGAGCAGTACTTC
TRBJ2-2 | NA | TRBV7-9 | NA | CASSLEGGYTGELFF | TGTGCCAGCAGCTTAGAAGGCGGCTACACCGGGGAGCTGTTTTTT
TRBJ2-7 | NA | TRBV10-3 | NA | CAISGSLAYEQYF | TGTGCCATCAGTGGGAGCCTAGCCTACGAGCAGTACTTC
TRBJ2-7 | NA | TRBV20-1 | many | CSARTQQGNTYEQYF | TGCAGTGCTCGTACCCAACAGGGCAACACCTACGAGCAGTACTTC
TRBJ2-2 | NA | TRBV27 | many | CASSFQTPLVLFF | TGTGCCAGCAGTTTTCAGACTCCTCTGGTGCTGTTTTTT
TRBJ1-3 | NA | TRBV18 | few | CASSPPAGGPSGNTIYF | TGTGCCAGCTCACCACCGGCTGGGGGACCCTCTGGAAACACCATATATTTT
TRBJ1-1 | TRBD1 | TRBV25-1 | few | CASSMGQRAFF | TGTGCCAGCAGCATGGGACAGAGAGCTTTCTTT
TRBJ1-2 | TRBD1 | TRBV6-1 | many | CASSNNRGIGYGYTF | TGTGCCAGCAGTAATAACAGGGGGATCGGCTATGGCTACACCTTC
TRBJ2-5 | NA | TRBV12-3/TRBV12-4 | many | CASGRQIQETQYF | TGTGCCAGCGGCAGGCAGATCCAAGAGACCCAGTACTTC
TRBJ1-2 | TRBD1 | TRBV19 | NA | CASTPNPGTGGLFYDYTF | TGTGCCAGTACACCCAACCCCGGGACAGGGGGGCTTTTCTATGACTACACCTTC
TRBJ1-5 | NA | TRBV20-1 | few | CSAIRGEQPQHF | TGCAGTGCCATCAGGGGAGAGCAGCCCCAGCATTTT
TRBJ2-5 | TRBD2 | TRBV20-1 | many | CSATIASGRNKETQYF | TGCAGTGCTACAATAGCTAGCGGGAGGAACAAAGAGACCCAGTACTTC
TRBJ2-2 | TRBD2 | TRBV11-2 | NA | CASSFRTSGTNTGELFF | TGTGCCAGCAGCTTCCGGACTAGCGGGACGAACACCGGGGAGCTGTTTTTT
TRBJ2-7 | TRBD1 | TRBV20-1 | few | CSARELGTGIIYEQYF | TGCAGTGCTAGAGAGCTGGGGACAGGGATTATCTACGAGCAGTACTTC
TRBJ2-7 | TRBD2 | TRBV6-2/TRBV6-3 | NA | CASSYGELAGVEQYF | TGTGCCAGCAGTTACGGTGAACTAGCGGGAGTGGAGCAGTACTTC
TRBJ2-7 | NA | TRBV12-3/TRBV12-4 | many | CASRRSGLRAYEQYF | TGTGCCAGCAGAAGGTCAGGGTTAAGGGCCTACGAGCAGTACTTC
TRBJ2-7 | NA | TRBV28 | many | CASSVGLFEQCF | TGTGCCAGCAGTGTAGGGCTCTTCGAGCAGTGCTTC
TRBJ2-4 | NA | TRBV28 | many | CASSSPLTGEGAKNIQYF | TGTGCCAGCAGTTCGCCTCTTACAGGGGAGGGTGCCAAAAACATTCAGTACTTC
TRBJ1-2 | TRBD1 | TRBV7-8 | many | CASSLDRGEYGYTF | TGTGCCAGCAGCTTAGACAGGGGGGAATATGGCTACACCTTC
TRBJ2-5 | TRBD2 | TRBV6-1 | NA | CASSRLAGGRGGETQYF | TGTGCCAGCAGCAGACTAGCGGGAGGGCGGGGAGGAGAGACCCAGTACTTC
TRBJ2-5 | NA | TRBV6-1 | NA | CASSESTGRQETQYF | TGTGCCAGCAGTGAAAGTACGGGACGCCAAGAGACCCAGTACTTC
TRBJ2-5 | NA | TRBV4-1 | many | CASSQEWGAWETQYF | TGCGCCAGCAGCCAAGAATGGGGGGCTTGGGAGACCCAGTACTTC
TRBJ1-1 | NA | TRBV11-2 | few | CASSLGSVRNTEAFF | TGTGCCAGCAGCTTAGGGTCAGTTCGGAACACTGAAGCTTTCTTT
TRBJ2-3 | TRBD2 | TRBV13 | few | CASSLVLAGGHTDTQYF | TGTGCCAGCAGCTTAGTGCTAGCGGGAGGCCACACAGATACGCAGTATTTT
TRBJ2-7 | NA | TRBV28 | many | CASSFPMGGKVGYEQYF | TGTGCCAGCAGTTTCCCCATGGGGGGCAAAGTGGGCTACGAGCAGTACTTC
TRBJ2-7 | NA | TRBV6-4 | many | CASKLHAYEQYF | TGTGCCAGCAAACTTCACGCTTACGAGCAGTACTTC
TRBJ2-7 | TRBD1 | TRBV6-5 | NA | CASSYIDRGFEQYF | TGTGCCAGCAGTTACATAGACAGGGGGTTCGAGCAGTACTTC
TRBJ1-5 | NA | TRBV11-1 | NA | CASSFATRGYSNQPQHF | TGTGCCAGCAGCTTCGCCACGAGGGGGTATAGCAATCAGCCCCAGCATTTT
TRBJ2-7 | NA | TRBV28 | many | CASSFGTSGPLYEQYF | TGTGCCAGCAGTTTTGGTACTAGTGGGCCACTCTACGAGCAGTACTTC
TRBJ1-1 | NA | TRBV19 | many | CASSPGPANTEAFF | TGTGCCAGTAGTCCGGGACCCGCGAACACTGAAGCTTTCTTT
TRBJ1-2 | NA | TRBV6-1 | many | CASTPGPQWDGYTF | TGTGCCAGCACCCCCGGTCCCCAGTGGGATGGCTACACCTTC
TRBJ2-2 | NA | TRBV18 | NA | CASSLIGMLELFF | TGTGCCAGCTCATTGATTGGAATGTTGGAGCTGTTTTTT
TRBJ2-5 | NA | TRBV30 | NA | CAWGQKETQYF | TGTGCCTGGGGACAGAAAGAGACCCAGTACTTC